This TCR beta chain was documented in a study of blood T cell repertoires in COVID-19. With 4 bases clipped from V and 0 bases from J, the junction kept 6 bases outside the gene matches. This CDR3 is built from 16 residues. CDR1 MDHEN and CDR2 SYDVKM come from the germline V gene. TCRdb keeps only in-frame clones here, not all; method: immunoSEQ multiplex PCR. The sample consists of about 250,000 clones, roughly 82% of them appearing once. The sequencing input was peripheral blood. The chain couples TRBV28 to TRBJ2-1, with 7 positions matching TRBD2. This TCR was sampled from an elderly woman with COVID-19, enrolled during active disease. The CDR3 protein is CASSSLAIRSYNEQFF. CDR3 sequence (DNA): TGTGCCAGCAGTTCACTAGCGATTCGCTCCTACAATGAGCAGTTCTTC. Complete variable domain (other parts from reference TRBV28 and TRBJ2-1): DVKVTQSSRYLVKRTGEKVFLECVQDMDHENMFWYRQDPGLGLRLIYFSYDVKMKEKGDIPEGYSVSREKKERFSLILESASTNQTSMYLCASSSLAIRSYNEQFFGPGTRLTVL.